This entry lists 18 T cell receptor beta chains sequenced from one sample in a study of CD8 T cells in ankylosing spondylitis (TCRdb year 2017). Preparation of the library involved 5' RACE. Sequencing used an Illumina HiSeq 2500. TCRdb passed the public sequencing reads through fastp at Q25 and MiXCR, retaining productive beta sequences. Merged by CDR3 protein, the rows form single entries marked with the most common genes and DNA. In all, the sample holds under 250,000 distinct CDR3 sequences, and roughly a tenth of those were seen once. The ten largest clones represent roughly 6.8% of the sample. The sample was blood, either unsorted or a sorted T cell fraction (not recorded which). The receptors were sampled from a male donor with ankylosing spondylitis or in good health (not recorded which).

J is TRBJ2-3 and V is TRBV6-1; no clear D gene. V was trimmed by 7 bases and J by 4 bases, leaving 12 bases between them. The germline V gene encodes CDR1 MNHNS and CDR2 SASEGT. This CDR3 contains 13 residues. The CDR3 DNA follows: TGTGCCAGCACCCCCCCGAGGTCAGATACGCAGTATTTT. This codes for CASTPPRSDTQYF.

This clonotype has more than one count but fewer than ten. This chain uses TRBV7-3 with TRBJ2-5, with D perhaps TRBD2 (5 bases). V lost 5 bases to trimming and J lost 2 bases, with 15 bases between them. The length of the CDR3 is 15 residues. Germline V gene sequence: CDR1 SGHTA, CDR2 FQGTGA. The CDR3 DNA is TGTGCCAGCAGCGCTGGGCTTAGCGTACAAGAGACCCAGTACTTC. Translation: CASSAGLSVQETQYF.

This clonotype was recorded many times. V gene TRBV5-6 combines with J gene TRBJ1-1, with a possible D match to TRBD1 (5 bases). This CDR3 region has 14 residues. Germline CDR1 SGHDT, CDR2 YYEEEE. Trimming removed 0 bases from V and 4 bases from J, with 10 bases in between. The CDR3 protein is CASSLEGFSTEAFF. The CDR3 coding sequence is TGTGCCAGCAGCTTGGAGGGGTTTAGCACTGAAGCTTTCTTT. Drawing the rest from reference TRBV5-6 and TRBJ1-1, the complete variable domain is DAGVTQSPTHLIKTRGQQVTLRCSPKSGHDTVSWYQQALGQGPQFIFQYYEEEERQRGNFPDRFSGHQFPNYSSELNVNALLLGDSALYLCASSLEGFSTEAFFGQGTRLTVV.

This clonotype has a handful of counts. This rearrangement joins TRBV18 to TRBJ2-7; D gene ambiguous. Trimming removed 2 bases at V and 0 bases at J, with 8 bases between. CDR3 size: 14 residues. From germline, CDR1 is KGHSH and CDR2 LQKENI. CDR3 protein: CASSPAYSSYEQYF. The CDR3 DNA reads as TGTGCCAGCTCACCAGCGTACAGCTCCTACGAGCAGTACTTC.

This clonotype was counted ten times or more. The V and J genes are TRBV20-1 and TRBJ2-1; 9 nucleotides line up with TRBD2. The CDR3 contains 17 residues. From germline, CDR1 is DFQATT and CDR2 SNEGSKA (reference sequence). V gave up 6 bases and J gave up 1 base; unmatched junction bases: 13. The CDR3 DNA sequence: TGCAGTGCCCGACCCGGGAGCGGGAGGTCTTCCTACAATGAGCAGTTCTTC. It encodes CSARPGSGRSSYNEQFF.

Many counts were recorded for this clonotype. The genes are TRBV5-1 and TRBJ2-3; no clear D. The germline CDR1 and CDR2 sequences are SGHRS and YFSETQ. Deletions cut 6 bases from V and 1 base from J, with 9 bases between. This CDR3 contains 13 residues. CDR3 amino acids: CASNPGGTDTQYF. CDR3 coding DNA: TGCGCCAGCAATCCTGGGGGCACAGATACGCAGTATTTT.

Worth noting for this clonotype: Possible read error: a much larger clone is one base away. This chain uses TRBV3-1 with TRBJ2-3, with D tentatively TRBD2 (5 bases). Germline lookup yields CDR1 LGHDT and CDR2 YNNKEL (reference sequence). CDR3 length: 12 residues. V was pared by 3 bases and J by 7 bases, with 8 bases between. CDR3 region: CASSHGVNTQYF. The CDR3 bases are TGTGCCAGCAGCCACGGGGTCAATACGCAGTATTTT.

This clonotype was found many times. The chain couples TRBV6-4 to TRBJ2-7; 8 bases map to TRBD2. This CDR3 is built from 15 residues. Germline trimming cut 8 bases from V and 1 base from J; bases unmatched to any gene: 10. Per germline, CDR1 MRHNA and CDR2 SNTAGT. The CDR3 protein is CASLWRGAKSYEQYF. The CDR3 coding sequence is TGTGCCAGCCTTTGGCGGGGGGCGAAATCCTACGAGCAGTACTTC.

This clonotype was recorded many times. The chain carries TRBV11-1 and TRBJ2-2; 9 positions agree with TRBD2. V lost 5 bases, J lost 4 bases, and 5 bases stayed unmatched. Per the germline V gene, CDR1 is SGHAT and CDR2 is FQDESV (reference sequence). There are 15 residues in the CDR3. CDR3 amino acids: CASSHGLAPTGELFF. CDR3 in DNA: TGTGCCAGCAGCCACGGACTAGCGCCCACCGGGGAGCTGTTTTTT.

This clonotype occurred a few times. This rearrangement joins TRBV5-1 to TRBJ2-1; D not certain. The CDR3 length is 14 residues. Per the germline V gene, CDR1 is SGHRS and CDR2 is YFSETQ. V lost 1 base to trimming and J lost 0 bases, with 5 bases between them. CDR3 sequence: CASSLSNSYNEQFF. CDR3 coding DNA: TGCGCCAGCAGCTTGTCCAACTCCTACAATGAGCAGTTCTTC.

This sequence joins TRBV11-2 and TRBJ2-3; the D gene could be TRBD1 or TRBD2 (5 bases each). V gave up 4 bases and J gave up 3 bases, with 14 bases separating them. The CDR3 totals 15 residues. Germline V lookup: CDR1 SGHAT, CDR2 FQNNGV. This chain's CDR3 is CASSSLRGRTDTQYF. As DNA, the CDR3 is TGTGCCAGCAGCTCACTCCGGGGCCGGACAGATACGCAGTATTTT.

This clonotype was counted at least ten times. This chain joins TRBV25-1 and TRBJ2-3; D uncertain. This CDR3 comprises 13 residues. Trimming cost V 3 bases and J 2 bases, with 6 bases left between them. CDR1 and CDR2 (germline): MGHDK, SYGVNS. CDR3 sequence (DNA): TGTGCCAGCAGTGATAGGCACACAGATACGCAGTATTTT. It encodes CASSDRHTDTQYF.

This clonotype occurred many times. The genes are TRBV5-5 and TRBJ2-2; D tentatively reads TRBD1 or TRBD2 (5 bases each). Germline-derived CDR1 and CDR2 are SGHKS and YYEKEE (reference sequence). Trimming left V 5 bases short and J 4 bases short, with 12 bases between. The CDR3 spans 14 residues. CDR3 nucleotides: TGTGCCAGCAGTCCAGGGACGTTCACCGGGGAGCTGTTTTTT. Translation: CASSPGTFTGELFF.

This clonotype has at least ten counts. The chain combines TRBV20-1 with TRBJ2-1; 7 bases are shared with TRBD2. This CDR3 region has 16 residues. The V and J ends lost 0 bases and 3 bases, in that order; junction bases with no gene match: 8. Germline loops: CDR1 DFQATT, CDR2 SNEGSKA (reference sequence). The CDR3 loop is CSARDEPSGNYNEQFF. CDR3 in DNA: TGCAGTGCTAGAGATGAACCGAGCGGGAACTACAATGAGCAGTTCTTC.

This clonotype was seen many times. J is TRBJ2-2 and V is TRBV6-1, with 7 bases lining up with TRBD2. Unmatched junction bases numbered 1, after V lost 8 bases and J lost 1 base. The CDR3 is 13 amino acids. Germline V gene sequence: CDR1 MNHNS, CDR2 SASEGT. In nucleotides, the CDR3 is TGTGCCAGCGGGGGGGAGAACACCGGGGAGCTGTTTTTT. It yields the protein CASGGENTGELFF.

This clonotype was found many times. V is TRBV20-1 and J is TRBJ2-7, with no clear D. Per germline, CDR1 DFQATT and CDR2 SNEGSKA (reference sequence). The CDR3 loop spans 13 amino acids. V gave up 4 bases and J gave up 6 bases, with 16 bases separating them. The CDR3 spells CSATARGLCEQYF. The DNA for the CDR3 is TGCAGTGCTACGGCCCGTGGCCTTTGCGAGCAGTACTTC.

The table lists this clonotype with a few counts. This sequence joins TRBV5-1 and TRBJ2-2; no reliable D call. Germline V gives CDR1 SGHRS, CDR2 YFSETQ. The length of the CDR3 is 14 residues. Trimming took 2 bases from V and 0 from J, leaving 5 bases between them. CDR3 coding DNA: TGCGCCAGCAGCTTCGGTTCGAACACCGGGGAGCTGTTTTTT. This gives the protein CASSFGSNTGELFF.

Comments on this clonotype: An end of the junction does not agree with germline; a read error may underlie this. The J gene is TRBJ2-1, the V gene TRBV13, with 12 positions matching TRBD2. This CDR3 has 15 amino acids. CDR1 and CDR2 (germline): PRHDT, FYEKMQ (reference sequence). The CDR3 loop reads CGSSLAGGSYNEQFF. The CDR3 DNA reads TGTGGCAGCAGCCTAGCGGGAGGGTCCTACAATGAGCAGTTCTTC.